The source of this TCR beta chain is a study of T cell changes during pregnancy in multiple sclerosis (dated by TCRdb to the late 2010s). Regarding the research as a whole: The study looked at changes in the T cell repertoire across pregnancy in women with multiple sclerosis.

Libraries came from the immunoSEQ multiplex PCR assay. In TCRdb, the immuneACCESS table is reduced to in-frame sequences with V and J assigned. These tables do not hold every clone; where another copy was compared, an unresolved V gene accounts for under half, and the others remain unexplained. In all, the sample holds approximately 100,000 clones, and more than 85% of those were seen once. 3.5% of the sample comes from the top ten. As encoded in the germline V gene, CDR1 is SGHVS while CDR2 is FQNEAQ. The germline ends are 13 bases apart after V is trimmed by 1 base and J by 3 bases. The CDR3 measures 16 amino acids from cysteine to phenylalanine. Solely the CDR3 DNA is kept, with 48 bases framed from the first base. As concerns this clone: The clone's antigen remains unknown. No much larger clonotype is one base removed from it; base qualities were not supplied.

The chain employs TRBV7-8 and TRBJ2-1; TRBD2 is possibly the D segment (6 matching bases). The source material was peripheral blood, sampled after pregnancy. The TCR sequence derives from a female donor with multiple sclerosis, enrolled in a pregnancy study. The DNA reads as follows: TGTGCCAGCAGCTTAGGTGTGGCGGGACTCTACAATGAGCAGTTCTTC. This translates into CASSLGVAGLYNEQFF. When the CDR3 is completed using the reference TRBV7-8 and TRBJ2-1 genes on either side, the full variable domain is GAGVSQSPRYKVAKRGQDVALRCDPISGHVSLFWYQQALGQGPEFLTYFQNEAQLDKSGLPSDRFFAERPEGSVSTLKIQRTQQEDSAVYLCASSLGVAGLYNEQFFGPGTRLTVL.